This TCR beta chain was recovered during a study of naive CD8 T cells in extremely preterm neonates. General observations from the study: Term neonates approximately 0.4%, young children 0.025% to 0.03%, adults roughly 0.0095%; preterm neonates shared about 2.5%. Compared with older groups, preterm CDR3s were shorter, with fewer N additions and less trimming.

Sorting kept Annexin V-negative CD3+CD8+CD45RA+CCR7+ naive T cells. Germline CDR1 is MNHEY and CDR2 is SMNVEV (reference sequence). V was pared by 4 bases and J by 0 bases, with 10 bases between. This CDR3 region has 14 residues. TCRdb keeps only in-frame clones here, not all; method: immunoSEQ multiplex PCR. The table includes about 5,100 clones, almost 99% detected once. A note on this clone: Its antigen is still unknown.

The rearrangement links TRBV27 to TRBJ2-7; D might be TRBD1 (6 bases). Sequencing input: naive CD8+ T cells from blood. The TCR sequence derives from a human donor in good health. CDR3 nucleotide sequence: TGTGCCAGCAGTTACCGGGACAACTCCTACGAGCAGTACTTC. Its protein is CASSYRDNSYEQYF.